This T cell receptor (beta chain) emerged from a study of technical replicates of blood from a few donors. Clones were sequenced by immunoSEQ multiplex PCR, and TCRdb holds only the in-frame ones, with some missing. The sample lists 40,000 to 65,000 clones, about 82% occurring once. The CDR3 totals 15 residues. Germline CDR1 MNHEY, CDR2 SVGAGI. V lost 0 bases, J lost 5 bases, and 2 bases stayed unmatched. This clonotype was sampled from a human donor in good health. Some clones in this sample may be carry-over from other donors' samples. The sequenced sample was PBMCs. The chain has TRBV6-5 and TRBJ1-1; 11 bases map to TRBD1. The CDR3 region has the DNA TGTGCCAGCAGTTACTCCGGGACAGGGGGGACTGAAGCTTTCTTT. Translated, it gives CASSYSGTGGTEAFF.